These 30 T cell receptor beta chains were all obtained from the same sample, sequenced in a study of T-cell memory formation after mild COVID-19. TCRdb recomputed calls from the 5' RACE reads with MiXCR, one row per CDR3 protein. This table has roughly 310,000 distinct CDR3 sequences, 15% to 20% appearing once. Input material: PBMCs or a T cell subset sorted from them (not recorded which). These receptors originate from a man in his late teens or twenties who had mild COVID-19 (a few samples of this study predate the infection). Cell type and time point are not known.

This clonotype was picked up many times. The CDR3 reads CASSQYLTGELFF. CDR3 DNA sequence: TGTGCCAGCAGCCAGTACCTCACCGGGGAGCTGTTTTTT. The rearrangement links TRBV4-2 to TRBJ2-2; D not resolved. Trimming stripped 3 bases from V and 4 bases from J, with 6 bases between. Germline assignment: CDR1 LGHNA and CDR2 YNFKEQ. This CDR3 spans 13 amino acids.

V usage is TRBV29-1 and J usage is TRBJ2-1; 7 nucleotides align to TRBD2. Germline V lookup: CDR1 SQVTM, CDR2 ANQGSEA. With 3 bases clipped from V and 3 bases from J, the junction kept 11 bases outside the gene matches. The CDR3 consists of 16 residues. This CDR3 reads CSVDRGTSGDYNEQFF. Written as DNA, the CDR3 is TGCAGCGTTGACAGAGGGACCAGCGGGGACTACAATGAGCAGTTCTTC.

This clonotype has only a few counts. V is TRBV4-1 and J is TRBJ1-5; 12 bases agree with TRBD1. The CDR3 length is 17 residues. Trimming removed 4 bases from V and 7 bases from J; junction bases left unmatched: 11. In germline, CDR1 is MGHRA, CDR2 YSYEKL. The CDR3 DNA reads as TGCGCCAGCAGCCCGTCTCCCGGGACAGGGGGCGGGCAGCCCCAGCATTTT. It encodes CASSPSPGTGGGQPQHF.

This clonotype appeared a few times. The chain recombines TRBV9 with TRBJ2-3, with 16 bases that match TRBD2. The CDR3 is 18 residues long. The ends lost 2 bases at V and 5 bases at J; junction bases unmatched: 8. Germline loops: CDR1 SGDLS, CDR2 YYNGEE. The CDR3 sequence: CASSVGTSGGAAKDTQYF. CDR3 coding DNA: TGTGCCAGCAGCGTCGGGACTAGCGGGGGGGCCGCGAAAGATACGCAGTATTTT. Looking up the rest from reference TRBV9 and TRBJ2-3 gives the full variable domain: DSGVTQTPKHLITATGQRVTLRCSPRSGDLSVYWYQQSLDQGLQFLIQYYNGEERAKGNILERFSAQQFPDLHSELNLSSLELGDSALYFCASSVGTSGGAAKDTQYFGPGTRLTVL.

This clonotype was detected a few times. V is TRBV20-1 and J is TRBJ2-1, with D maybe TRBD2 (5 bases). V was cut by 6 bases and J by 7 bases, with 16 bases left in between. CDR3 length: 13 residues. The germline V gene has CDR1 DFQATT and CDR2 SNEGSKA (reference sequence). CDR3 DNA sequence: TGCAGTGCGGCTGCAGCGGACCTTAATGAGCAGTTCTTC. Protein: CSAAAADLNEQFF.

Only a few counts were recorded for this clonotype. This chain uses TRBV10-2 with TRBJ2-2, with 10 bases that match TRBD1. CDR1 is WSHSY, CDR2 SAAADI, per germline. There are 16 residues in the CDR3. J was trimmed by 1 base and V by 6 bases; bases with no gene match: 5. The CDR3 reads CASRGTGAKNTGELFF. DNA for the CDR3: TGCGCCAGCAGGGGGACAGGGGCGAAGAACACCGGGGAGCTGTTTTTT.

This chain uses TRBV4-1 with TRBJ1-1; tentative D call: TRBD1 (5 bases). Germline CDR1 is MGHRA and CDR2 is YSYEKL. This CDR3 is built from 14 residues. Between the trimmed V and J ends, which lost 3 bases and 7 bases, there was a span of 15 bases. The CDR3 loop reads CASSHSGLGLEAFF. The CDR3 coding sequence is TGCGCCAGCAGCCATTCAGGGCTTGGCCTTGAAGCTTTCTTT.

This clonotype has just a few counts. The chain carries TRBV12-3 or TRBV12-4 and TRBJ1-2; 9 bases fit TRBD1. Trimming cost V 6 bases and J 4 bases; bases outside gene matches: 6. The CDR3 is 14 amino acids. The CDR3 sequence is CASSLQGALYGYTF. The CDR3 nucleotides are TGTGCCAGCAGCCTACAGGGGGCGCTCTATGGCTACACCTTC.

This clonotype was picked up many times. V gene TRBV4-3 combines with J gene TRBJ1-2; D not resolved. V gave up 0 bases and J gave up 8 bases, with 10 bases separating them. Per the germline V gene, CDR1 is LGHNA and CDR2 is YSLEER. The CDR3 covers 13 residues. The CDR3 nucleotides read TGCGCCAGCAGCCAAGATCGGGGAAGAGGCTACACCTTC. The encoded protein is CASSQDRGRGYTF.

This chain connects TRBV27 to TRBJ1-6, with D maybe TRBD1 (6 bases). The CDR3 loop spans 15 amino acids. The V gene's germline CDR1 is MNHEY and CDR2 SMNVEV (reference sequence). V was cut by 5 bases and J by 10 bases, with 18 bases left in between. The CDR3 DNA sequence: TGTGCCAGCAGTGTCTATGGGGGGGCCCGCTCACCCCTCCACTTT. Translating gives CASSVYGGARSPLHF.

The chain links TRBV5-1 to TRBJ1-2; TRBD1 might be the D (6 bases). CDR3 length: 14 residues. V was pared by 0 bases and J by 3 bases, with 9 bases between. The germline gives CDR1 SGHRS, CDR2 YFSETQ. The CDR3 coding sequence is TGCGCCAGCAGCTTGGTGGGGGGCTACTATGGCTACACCTTC. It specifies CASSLVGGYYGYTF.

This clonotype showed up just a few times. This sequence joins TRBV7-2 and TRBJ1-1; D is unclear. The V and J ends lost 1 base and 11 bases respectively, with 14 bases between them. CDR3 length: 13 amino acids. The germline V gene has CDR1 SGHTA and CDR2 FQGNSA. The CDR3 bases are TGTGCCAGCAGCTTAGAGGTTGGTCTGTGGGCTTTCTTT. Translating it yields CASSLEVGLWAFF.

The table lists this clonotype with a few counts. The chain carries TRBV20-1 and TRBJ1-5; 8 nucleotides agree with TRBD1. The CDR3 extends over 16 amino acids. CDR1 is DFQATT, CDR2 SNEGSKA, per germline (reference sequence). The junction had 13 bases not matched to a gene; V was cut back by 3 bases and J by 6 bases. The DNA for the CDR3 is TGCAGTGCTAGCACCGGGACAGGTTATCTTATTCAGCCCCAGCATTTT. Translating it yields CSASTGTGYLIQPQHF.

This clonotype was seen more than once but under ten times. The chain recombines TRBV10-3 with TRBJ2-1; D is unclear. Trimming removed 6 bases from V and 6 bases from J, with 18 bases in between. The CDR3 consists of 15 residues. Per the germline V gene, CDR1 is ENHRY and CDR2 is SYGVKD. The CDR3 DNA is TGTGCCATCAGCCCCAATAGCCCACAAGCCAATGAGCAGTTCTTC. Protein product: CAISPNSPQANEQFF.

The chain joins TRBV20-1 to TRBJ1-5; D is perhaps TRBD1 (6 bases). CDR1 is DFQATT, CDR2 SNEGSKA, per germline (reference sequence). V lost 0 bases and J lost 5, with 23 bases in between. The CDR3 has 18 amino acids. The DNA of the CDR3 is TGCAGTGCTAGAGATTTGGCAGGGGAAGGCAGGGGCCATCAGCCCCAGCATTTT. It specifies CSARDLAGEGRGHQPQHF.

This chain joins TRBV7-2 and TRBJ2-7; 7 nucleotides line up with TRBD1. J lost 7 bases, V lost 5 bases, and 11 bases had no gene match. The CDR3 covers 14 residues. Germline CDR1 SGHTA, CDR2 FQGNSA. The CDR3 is CASSPSTGSREQYF. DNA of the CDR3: TGTGCCAGCAGCCCCTCGACAGGGAGTAGGGAGCAGTACTTC.

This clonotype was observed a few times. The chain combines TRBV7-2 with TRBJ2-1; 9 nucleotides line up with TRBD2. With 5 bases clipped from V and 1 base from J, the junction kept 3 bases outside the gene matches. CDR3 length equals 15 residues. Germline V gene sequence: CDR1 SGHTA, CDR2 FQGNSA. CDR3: CASSQSGGSYNEQFF. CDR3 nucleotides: TGTGCCAGCAGCCAGAGCGGGGGGTCCTACAATGAGCAGTTCTTC. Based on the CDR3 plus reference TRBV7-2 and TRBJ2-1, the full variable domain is GAGVSQSPSNKVTEKGKDVELRCDPISGHTALYWYRQSLGQGLEFLIYFQGNSAPDKSGLPSDRFSAERTGGSVSTLTIQRTQQEDSAVYLCASSQSGGSYNEQFFGPGTRLTVL.

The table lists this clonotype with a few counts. CDR3 DNA sequence: TGTGCCAGCTGGGGAGAGCTCAAGCTCGATAACTATGGCTACACCTTC. Amino acid sequence: CASWGELKLDNYGYTF. The rearrangement joins TRBV6-5 to TRBJ1-2; D remains ambiguous. Deletions cut 8 bases from V and 1 base from J, with 20 bases between. The CDR3 contains 16 residues. Germline CDR1 MNHEY, CDR2 SVGAGI.

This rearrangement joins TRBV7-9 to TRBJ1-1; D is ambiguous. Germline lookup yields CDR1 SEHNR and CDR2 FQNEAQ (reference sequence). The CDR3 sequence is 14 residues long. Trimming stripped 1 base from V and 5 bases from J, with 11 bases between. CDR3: CASSLDGDWTEAFF. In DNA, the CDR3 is TGTGCCAGCAGCTTAGACGGGGATTGGACTGAAGCTTTCTTT.

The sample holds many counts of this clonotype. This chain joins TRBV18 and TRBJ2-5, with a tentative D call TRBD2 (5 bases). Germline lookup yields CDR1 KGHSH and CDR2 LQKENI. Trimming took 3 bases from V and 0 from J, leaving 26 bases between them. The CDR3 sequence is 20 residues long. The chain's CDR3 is CASSPPPGRGFVGYQETQYF. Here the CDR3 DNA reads TGTGCCAGCTCACCTCCACCGGGCCGAGGGTTTGTGGGGTACCAAGAGACCCAGTACTTC. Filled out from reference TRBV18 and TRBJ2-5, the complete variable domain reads NAGVMQNPRHLVRRRGQEARLRCSPMKGHSHVYWYRQLPEEGLKFMVYLQKENIIDESGMPKERFSAEFPKEGPSILRIQQVVRGDSAAYFCASSPPPGRGFVGYQETQYFGPGTRLLVL.

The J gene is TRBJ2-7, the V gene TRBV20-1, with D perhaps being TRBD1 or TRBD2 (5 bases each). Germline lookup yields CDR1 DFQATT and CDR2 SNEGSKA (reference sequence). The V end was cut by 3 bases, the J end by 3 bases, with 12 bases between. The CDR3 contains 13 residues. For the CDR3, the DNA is TGCAGTGCTAGGGGGACGTCCAACTACGAGCAGTACTTC. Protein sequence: CSARGTSNYEQYF.

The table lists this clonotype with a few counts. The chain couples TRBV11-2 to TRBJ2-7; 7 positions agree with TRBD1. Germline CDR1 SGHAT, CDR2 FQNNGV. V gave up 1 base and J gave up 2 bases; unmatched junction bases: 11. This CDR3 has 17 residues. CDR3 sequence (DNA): TGTGCCAGCAGCTTAGCCATGACCGGGACAGTGACCTACGAGCAGTACTTC. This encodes CASSLAMTGTVTYEQYF.

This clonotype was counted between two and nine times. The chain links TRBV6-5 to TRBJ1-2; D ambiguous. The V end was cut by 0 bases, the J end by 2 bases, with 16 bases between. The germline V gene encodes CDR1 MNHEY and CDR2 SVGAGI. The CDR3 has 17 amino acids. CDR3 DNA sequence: TGTGCCAGCAGTTACTCGCGGGCAGGCGCCATCAACTATGGCTACACCTTC. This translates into CASSYSRAGAINYGYTF.

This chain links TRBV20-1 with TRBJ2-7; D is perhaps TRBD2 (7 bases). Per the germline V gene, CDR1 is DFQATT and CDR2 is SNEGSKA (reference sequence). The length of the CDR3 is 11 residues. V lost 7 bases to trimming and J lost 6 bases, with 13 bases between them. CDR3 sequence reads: CSVGGHGEQYF. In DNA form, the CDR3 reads TGCAGTGTGGGGGGGCATGGCGAGCAGTACTTC.

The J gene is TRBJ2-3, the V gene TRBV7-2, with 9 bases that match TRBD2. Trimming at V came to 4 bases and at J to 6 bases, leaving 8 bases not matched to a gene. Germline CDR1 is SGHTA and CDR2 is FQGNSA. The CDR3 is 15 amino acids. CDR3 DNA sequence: TGTGCCAGCAGCTATTCTAGCGGGACTGGGGATACGCAGTATTTT. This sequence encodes CASSYSSGTGDTQYF.

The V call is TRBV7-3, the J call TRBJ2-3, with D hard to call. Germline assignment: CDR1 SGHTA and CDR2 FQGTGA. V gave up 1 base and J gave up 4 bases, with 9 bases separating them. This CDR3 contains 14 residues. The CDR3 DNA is TGTGCCAGCAGCTTAAACCCCGTTGCAGATACGCAGTATTTT. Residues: CASSLNPVADTQYF.

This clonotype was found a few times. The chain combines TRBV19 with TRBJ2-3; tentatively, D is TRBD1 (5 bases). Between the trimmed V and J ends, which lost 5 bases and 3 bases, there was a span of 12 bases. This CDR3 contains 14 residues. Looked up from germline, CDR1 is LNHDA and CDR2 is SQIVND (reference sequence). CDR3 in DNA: TGTGCCAGTAGTCAAGGGGTCCCTACAGATACGCAGTATTTT. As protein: CASSQGVPTDTQYF.

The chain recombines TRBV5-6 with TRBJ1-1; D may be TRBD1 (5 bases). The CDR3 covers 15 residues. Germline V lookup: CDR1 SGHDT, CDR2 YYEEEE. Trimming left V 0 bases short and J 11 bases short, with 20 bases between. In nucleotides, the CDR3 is TGTGCCAGCAGCTTGGCGTTGGGACTCCAATCGCCCGCTTTCTTT. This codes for CASSLALGLQSPAFF.

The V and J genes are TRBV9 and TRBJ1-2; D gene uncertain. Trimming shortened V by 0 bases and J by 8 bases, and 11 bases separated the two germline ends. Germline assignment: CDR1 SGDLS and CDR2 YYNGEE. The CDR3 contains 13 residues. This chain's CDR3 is CASSVDFGTGYTF. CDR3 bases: TGTGCCAGCAGCGTAGATTTTGGAACGGGCTACACCTTC.

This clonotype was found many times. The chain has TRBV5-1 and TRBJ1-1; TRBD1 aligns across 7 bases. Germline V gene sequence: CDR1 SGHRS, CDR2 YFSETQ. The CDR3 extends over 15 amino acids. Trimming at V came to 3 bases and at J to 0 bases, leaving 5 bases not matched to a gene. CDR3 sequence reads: CASSSGQNMNTEAFF. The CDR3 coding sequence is TGCGCCAGCAGCTCGGGACAGAACATGAACACTGAAGCTTTCTTT.